This T cell receptor (beta chain) was captured in a study of blood T cell repertoires in COVID-19. Germline V CDR1 and CDR2: MDHEN, SYDVKM. The CDR3 loop spans 14 amino acids. The V end was cut by 4 bases, the J end by 0 bases, with 4 bases between. This table comes from immunoSEQ multiplex PCR, and its TCRdb copy is limited to in-frame clones, with some not included. The table shows about 120,000 clones, with around 76% occurring only once. The TCR originated in an older man with acute or convalescent COVID-19. The sample was peripheral blood. The V gene is TRBV28, the J gene TRBJ2-6; D not resolved. The CDR3 loop reads CASSYISGANVLTF. DNA for the CDR3: TGTGCCAGCAGTTACATCTCTGGGGCCAACGTCCTGACTTTC.